This TCR beta chain is from a study of Ad26.COV2.S vaccination and SARS-CoV-2 variants. Using immunoSEQ multiplex PCR, the repertoire was profiled, and TCRdb retains in-frame clones only, with some absent. The sample yields around 100,000 clones, less than 85% seen once. Notes on the study in general: Spike-specific TCR breadth ran higher among vaccine recipients than placebo recipients.

As for this clone: Antigen unknown.

Germline CDR1 and CDR2: MNHNY and SVGAGI (reference sequence). This CDR3 spans 13 amino acids. This clonotype originated in a human donor who had recovered from COVID-19. The sample was peripheral blood, taken after recovery from COVID-19. The chain couples TRBV6-6 to TRBJ1-5; D is perhaps TRBD1 (5 bases). The CDR3 region has the DNA TGTGCAGTGCGACGGGGGAGCAATCAGCCCCAGCATTTT. It is translated as CAVRRGSNQPQHF.